The TCR beta chain described here comes from a study of tumor-infiltrating lymphocytes in localized non-small cell lung cancer. About the study: From each patient, both tumor and uninvolved lung, non-adjacent to tumor, were sampled.

Germline-derived CDR1 and CDR2 are MNHEY and SVGAGI. The V end lost 2 bases, the J end lost 3 bases, and 10 bases lay between the germline ends. The CDR3 has 14 amino acids. Of note for this clone: What it binds is unknown.

Findings and caveats of the study: Higher tumor T cell infiltration than in uninvolved lung was supported by TCRbeta sequencing. Only some patients had TCR sequencing, depending on available tissue. Technical variation could not be separated from intratumor heterogeneity here.

The table came from immunoSEQ multiplex PCR; TCRdb's copy has only in-frame clones and leaves some out. The sample consists of 9,000 to 15,000 clones, roughly 66% of them appearing once. Sequenced input: uninvolved lung tissue not adjacent to the tumor. The rearrangement links TRBV6-5 to TRBJ1-2, with TRBD1 as a possible D gene (5 bases). The clonotype comes from a human donor with non-small cell lung cancer. CDR3 bases: TGTGCCAGCAGTTACCGTGGCAGGGACTATGGCTACACCTTC. Its translation: CASSYRGRDYGYTF.